Below, 20 T cell receptor beta chains from the same sample are listed, as sequenced in a study of T-cell memory formation after mild COVID-19. Each CDR3 protein gets one entry after TCRdb re-called the 5' RACE reads with MiXCR. The repertoire holds about 560,000 distinct CDR3 sequences, roughly 22% seen once, with roughly 8.1% in the top ten. The sequenced sample was PBMCs or a T cell subset sorted from them (not recorded which). These TCRs come from an adult woman who had mild COVID-19 (a few samples of this study predate the infection). Cell type and time point are not known.

The table lists this clonotype with a few counts. The chain carries TRBV7-2 and TRBJ1-6, with 7 bases matching TRBD1. V was clipped by 5 bases and J by 0 bases; unmatched bases: 7. Germline V gene sequence: CDR1 SGHTA, CDR2 FQGNSA. The CDR3 is made up of 17 amino acids. CDR3 nucleotides: TGTGCCAGCAGCCCTCAAGGGGGCAGCTCCTATAATTCACCCCTCCACTTT. Translation gives CASSPQGGSSYNSPLHF.

This clonotype has more than one count but fewer than ten. This chain uses TRBV30 with TRBJ2-3, with TRBD2 as a possible D gene (7 bases). V lost 1 base to trimming and J lost 2 bases, with 16 bases between them. Per the germline V gene, CDR1 is GTSNPN and CDR2 is SVGIG (reference sequence). This CDR3 has 16 amino acids. The CDR3 region is CAWSGWGGPYTDTQYF. For the CDR3, the DNA is TGTGCCTGGAGTGGCTGGGGGGGGCCTTACACAGATACGCAGTATTTT. The variable domain in full, with the rest retrieved from reference TRBV30 and TRBJ2-3, is SQTIHQWPATLVQPVGSPLSLECTVEGTSNPNLYWYRQAAGRGLQLLFYSVGIGQISSEVPQNLSASRPQDRQFILSSKKLLLSDSGFYLCAWSGWGGPYTDTQYFGPGTRLTVL.

Only a few counts were recorded for this clonotype. This chain connects TRBV5-1 to TRBJ1-1, with 7 positions matching TRBD1. The V gene's germline CDR1 is SGHRS and CDR2 YFSETQ. J gave up 3 bases and V 5 bases, and 7 bases lay outside the gene matches. The CDR3 is 14 residues long. For the CDR3, the DNA is TGCGCCAGCAGACTACAGGGGCGGGACACTGAAGCTTTCTTT. It is translated as CASRLQGRDTEAFF.

CDR3 nucleotides: TGCAGCGCCCAAGAAGGAGACCAAGGTTGGGAGCAGTTCTTC. This sequence encodes CSAQEGDQGWEQFF. This chain uses TRBV29-1 with TRBJ2-1, with D uncertain. Germline CDR1 reads SQVTM; CDR2 reads ANQGSEA. The CDR3 is 14 residues long. Trimming removed 7 bases at V and 10 bases at J, with 23 bases between.

Concerning this clonotype: Germline is not matched at one junction end, which may reflect a read error. The chain employs TRBV6-2 or TRBV6-3 and TRBJ2-4, with 11 nucleotides matching TRBD1. This CDR3 comprises 14 residues. Per the germline V gene, CDR1 is MNHEY and CDR2 is SVGEGT. The CDR3: CDSSPGQGANIQYF. Here the CDR3 DNA reads TGTGACAGCAGTCCAGGACAGGGGGCAAACATTCAGTACTTC.

This rearrangement joins TRBV5-1 to TRBJ2-5; D is unclear. Germline values: CDR1 SGHRS, CDR2 YFSETQ. Deletions cut 0 bases from V and 6 bases from J, with 6 bases between. The CDR3 spans 12 residues. The CDR3 here is CASSLEDQTQYF. The CDR3 coding sequence is TGCGCCAGCAGCTTGGAGGACCAGACCCAGTACTTC.

The V call is TRBV9, the J call TRBJ2-1; the match to TRBD2 covers 11 bases. The CDR3 extends over 13 amino acids. Germline V gene data show CDR1 as SGDLS and CDR2 as YYNGEE. V was pared by 4 bases and J by 9 bases, with 3 bases of the junction left unmatched. The CDR3 sequence is CASSTTSGGEQFF. The CDR3, as DNA: TGTGCCAGCAGCACCACTAGCGGGGGTGAGCAGTTCTTC.

This clonotype was seen a few times. The chain combines TRBV3-1 with TRBJ1-2; D possibly corresponds to TRBD1 (5 bases). V was shortened by 0 bases and J by 4 bases, with 9 bases between the two germline ends. CDR1 LGHDT and CDR2 YNNKEL come from the germline V gene (reference sequence). CDR3 length: 14 amino acids. For the CDR3, the DNA is TGTGCCAGCAGCCAAGATCTCACAGGCTATGGCTACACCTTC. Protein sequence: CASSQDLTGYGYTF.

J is TRBJ2-5 and V is TRBV18; possible D gene TRBD2, 5 bases. Germline V lookup: CDR1 KGHSH, CDR2 LQKENI. The CDR3 is 15 residues long. V was pared by 0 bases and J by 1 base, with 9 bases between. The CDR3 DNA is TGTGCCAGCTCACCACCCCAGCGGCTCCAAGAGACCCAGTACTTC. Translated, it gives CASSPPQRLQETQYF.

The chain joins TRBV12-3 or TRBV12-4 to TRBJ1-4; TRBD1 is a possible D gene (5 bases). The CDR3 is 13 amino acids. The V gene lost 1 base and the J gene lost 8 bases, with 8 bases spanning the gap. CDR3 protein: CASSLGQREKLFF. CDR3 DNA sequence: TGTGCCAGCAGTTTAGGACAGAGAGAAAAACTGTTTTTT.

There are a few counts of this clonotype. The chain recombines TRBV30 with TRBJ1-2, with 10 bases lining up with TRBD1. The CDR3 is 14 residues long. Unmatched junction bases numbered 3, after V lost 2 bases and J lost 3 bases. CDR1 and CDR2 from the germline V gene are GTSNPN and SVGIG (reference sequence). CDR3 in amino acids: CAWSPGQGYYGYTF. The CDR3 DNA follows: TGTGCCTGGAGTCCGGGACAGGGGTACTATGGCTACACCTTC.

The chain is built from TRBV14 and TRBJ1-1; D is possibly TRBD1 (6 bases). Trimming took off 5 bases at V and 5 bases at J, with 15 bases between the two ends. Germline CDR1 reads SGHDN; CDR2 reads FVKESK. This CDR3 is 14 amino acids long. The CDR3 coding sequence is TGTGCCAGCAGCTATACAGGGCTGGGGACTGAAGCTTTCTTT. The encoded protein is CASSYTGLGTEAFF.

This chain joins TRBV2 and TRBJ2-3, with a possible D match to TRBD1 (6 bases). Germline V gene data show CDR1 as SNHLY and CDR2 as FYNNEI. This CDR3 comprises 16 residues. The V end was cut by 0 bases, the J end by 2 bases, with 12 bases between. The chain's CDR3 is CASSEAPGQPTDTQYF. The CDR3 nucleotides are TGTGCCAGCAGTGAAGCTCCAGGACAGCCCACAGATACGCAGTATTTT.

This clonotype showed up many times. The chain carries TRBV7-9 and TRBJ2-5, with D maybe TRBD1 (7 bases). Trimming removed 5 bases from V and 6 bases from J, with 25 bases in between. This CDR3 contains 17 residues. Looked up from germline, CDR1 is SEHNR and CDR2 is FQNEAQ (reference sequence). The CDR3: CASSPGGTALAKQTQYF. As DNA, the CDR3 is TGTGCCAGCAGCCCAGGGGGGACAGCCCTTGCTAAGCAGACCCAGTACTTC.

The V and J genes are TRBV6-6 and TRBJ2-7; perhaps TRBD2 as D (6 bases). Per the germline V gene, CDR1 is MNHNY and CDR2 is SVGAGI (reference sequence). Trimming left V 6 bases short and J 7 bases short, with 10 bases between. This CDR3 is 11 amino acids long. The CDR3 bases are TGTGCCAGCAGGGTGGAGGGAGAGCAGTACTTC. It translates to CASRVEGEQYF.

The V call is TRBV6-5, the J call TRBJ2-3; the D gene is possibly TRBD2 (5 bases). Looked up from germline, CDR1 is MNHEY and CDR2 is SVGAGI. The germline V and J ends were trimmed by 6 bases and 1 base, with 8 bases remaining between them. This CDR3 spans 13 amino acids. The CDR3: CASRADGTDTQYF. CDR3 DNA sequence: TGTGCCAGCAGAGCGGACGGCACAGATACGCAGTATTTT.

A few counts support this clonotype. The V call is TRBV5-1, the J call TRBJ2-7, with a weak D call TRBD2 (6 bases). The V end was cut by 2 bases, the J end by 3 bases, with 12 bases between. The CDR3 is 14 amino acids. Germline CDR1 SGHRS, CDR2 YFSETQ. CDR3 loop: CASSLQAGSYEQYF. In nucleotides, the CDR3 is TGCGCCAGCAGCTTACAAGCCGGGAGCTACGAGCAGTACTTC.

This chain uses TRBV7-9 with TRBJ2-1; tentatively, D is TRBD1 (6 bases). Germline V gene sequence: CDR1 SEHNR, CDR2 FQNEAQ (reference sequence). This CDR3 has 15 amino acids. Trimming took 1 base from V and 8 from J, leaving 15 bases between them. In nucleotides, the CDR3 is TGTGCCAGCAGCTTAGTTCAGGGGAAGTCTGATGAGCAGTTCTTC. Translating it yields CASSLVQGKSDEQFF.

The V call is TRBV21-1, the J call TRBJ2-7; TRBD2, as called in the table, went unchecked against the DNA. TRBV21-1 is shown as a pseudogene. The CDR3 contains 17 residues. Written as DNA, the CDR3 is TGTGCCAGCAGGAGGGACTCTCCTAGCGGCTACTCCTACGAGCAGTACTTC. Protein sequence: CASRRDSPSGYSYEQYF.

This chain connects TRBV7-3 to TRBJ2-5; TRBD2 matches 13 bases. Germline V CDR1 and CDR2: SGHTA, FQGTGA. The CDR3 spans 15 residues. Germline trimming cut 4 bases from V and 3 bases from J; bases unmatched to any gene: 2. The CDR3 region is CASSYGTSGKETQYF. The CDR3 nucleotides read TGTGCCAGCAGCTATGGGACTAGCGGGAAAGAGACCCAGTACTTC.